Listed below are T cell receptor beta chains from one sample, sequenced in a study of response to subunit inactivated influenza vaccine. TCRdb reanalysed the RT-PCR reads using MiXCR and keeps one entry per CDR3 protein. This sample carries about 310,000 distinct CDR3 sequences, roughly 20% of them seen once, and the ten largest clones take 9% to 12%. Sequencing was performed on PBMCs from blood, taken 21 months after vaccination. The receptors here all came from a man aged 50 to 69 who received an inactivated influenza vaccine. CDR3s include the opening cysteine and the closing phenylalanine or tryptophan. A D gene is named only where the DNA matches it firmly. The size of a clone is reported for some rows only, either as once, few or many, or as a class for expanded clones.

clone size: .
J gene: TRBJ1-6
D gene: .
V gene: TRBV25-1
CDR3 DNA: TGTGCCAGCGCAACCGGATATAATTCACCCCTCCACTTT
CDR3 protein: CASATGYNSPLHF

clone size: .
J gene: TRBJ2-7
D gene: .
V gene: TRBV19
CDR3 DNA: TGTGCCAGTAGTATTGGACAGCCTTACGAGCAGTACTTC
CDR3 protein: CASSIGQPYEQYF

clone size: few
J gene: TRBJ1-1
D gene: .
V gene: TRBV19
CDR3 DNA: TGTGCCAGTAGCGCCCGCACTTCCGGGATCGGGGGGACTGAAGCTTTCTTT
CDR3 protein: CASSARTSGIGGTEAFF

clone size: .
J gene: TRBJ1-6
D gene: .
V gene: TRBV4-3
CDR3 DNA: TGCGCCAGCAGCCAAGATTCCGGAGGGTCACCCCTCCACTTT
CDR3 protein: CASSQDSGGSPLHF

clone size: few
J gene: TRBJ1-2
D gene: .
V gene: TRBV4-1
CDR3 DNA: TGCGCCAGCAGCCAAGATGAGGGGGGGAGCTATGGCTACACCTTC
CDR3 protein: CASSQDEGGSYGYTF

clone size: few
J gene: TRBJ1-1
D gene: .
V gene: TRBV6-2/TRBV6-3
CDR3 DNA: TGTGCCAGCAGTTTAAGTACAGGACGGGGGACTGAAGCTTTCTTT
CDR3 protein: CASSLSTGRGTEAFF

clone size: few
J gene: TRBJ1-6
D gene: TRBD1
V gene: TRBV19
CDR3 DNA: TGTGCCAGTAACGACAGGGTTAATTCACCCCTCCACTTT
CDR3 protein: CASNDRVNSPLHF

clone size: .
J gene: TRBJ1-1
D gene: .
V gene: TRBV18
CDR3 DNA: TGTGCCAGCTCACCGCCCGGCAGGAACACTGAAGCTTTCTTT
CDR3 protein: CASSPPGRNTEAFF

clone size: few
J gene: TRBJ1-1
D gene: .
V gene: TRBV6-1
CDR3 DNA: TGTGCCAGCAGCCAGAACCTAGGTGGCACTGAAGCTTTCTTT
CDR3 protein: CASSQNLGGTEAFF

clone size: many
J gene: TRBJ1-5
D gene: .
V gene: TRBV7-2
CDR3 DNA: TGTGCCAGCAGCTTCCGGGATCAGCCCCAGCATTTT
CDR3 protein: CASSFRDQPQHF

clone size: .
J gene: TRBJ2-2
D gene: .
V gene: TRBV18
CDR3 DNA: TGTGCCAGCTCACCACTCGGACAGCTGAACACCGGGGAGCTGTTTTTT
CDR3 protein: CASSPLGQLNTGELFF

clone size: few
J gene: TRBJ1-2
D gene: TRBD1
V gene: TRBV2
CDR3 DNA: TGTGCCAGCGGGGACAGGGGGCGGGATAACTATGGCTACACCTTC
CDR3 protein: CASGDRGRDNYGYTF

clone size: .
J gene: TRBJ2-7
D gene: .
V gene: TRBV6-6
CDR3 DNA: TGTGCCAGCAGTTACGCTTTCGAGCAGTACTTC
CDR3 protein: CASSYAFEQYF

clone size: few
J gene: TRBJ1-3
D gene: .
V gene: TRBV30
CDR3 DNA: TGTGCCTGGAGTATTGCCCTGACAAGCTCTGGAAACACCATATATTTT
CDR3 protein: CAWSIALTSSGNTIYF

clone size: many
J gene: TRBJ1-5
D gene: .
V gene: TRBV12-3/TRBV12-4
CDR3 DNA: TGTGCCAGCAGCCTAAGGATGGGGTTTAATCAGCCCCAGCATTTT
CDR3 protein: CASSLRMGFNQPQHF

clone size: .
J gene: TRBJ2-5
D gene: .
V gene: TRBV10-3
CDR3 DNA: TGTGCCATCAGTGGAAGGAGCGGCGGCCGGGAGACCCAGTACTTC
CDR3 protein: CAISGRSGGRETQYF

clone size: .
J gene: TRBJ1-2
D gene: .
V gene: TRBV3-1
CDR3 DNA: TGTGCCAGCAGCCTCCGCTCGTATGGCTACACCTTC
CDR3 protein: CASSLRSYGYTF

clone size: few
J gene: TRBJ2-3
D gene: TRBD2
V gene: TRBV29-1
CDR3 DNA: TGCAGCGTTCCCGGGACTAGCGGTCTGACAGATACGCAGTATTTT
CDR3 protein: CSVPGTSGLTDTQYF

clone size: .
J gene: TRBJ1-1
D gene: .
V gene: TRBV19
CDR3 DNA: TGTGCCAGTAGGGACCCAGGGTTAACTGAAGCTTTCTTT
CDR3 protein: CASRDPGLTEAFF

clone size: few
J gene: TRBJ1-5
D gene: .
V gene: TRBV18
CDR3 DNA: TGTGCCAGCTCACCACGTGCGCTCCAGGGTTATAGCAATCAGCCCCAGCATTTT
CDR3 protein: CASSPRALQGYSNQPQHF

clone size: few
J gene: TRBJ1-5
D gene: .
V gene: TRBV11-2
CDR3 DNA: TGTGCCAGCAGCTTAGATCAAGGAGTGGCCCAGCATTTT
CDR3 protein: CASSLDQGVAQHF

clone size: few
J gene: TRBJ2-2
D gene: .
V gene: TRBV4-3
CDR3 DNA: TGCGCCAGCAGCCAAGACCTGGGTGGCGGGGAGCTGTTTTTT
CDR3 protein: CASSQDLGGGELFF

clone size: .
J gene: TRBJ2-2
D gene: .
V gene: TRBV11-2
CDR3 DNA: TGTGCCAGCAGCTTGGGGGGCGCCGGGGAGCTGTTTTTT
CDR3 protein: CASSLGGAGELFF

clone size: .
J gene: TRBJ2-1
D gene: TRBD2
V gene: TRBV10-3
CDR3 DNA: TGTGCCATCAGTGAGTCGGGACTAGCGGGGGGGCTCGAGCAGTTCTTC
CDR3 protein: CAISESGLAGGLEQFF

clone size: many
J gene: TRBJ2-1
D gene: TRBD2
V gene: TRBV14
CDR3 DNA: TGTGCCAGCAGCCAATTAGCGGGCCGCTCCTACAATGAGCAGTTCTTC
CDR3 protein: CASSQLAGRSYNEQFF

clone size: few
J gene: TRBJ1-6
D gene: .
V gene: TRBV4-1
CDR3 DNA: TGCGCCAGCAGCCAAAAATCCCTTCCTAATTCACCCCTCCACTTT
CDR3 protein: CASSQKSLPNSPLHF

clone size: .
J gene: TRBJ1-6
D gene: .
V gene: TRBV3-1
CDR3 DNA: TGTGCCAGCAGTGATAGCCCGTCGCCTAATTCACCCCTCCACTTT
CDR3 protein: CASSDSPSPNSPLHF

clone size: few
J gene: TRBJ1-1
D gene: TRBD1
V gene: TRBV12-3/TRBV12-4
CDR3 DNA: TGTGCCAGCATTAAGGCAGGGGGGGGCTACACTGAAGCTTTCTTT
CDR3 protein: CASIKAGGGYTEAFF

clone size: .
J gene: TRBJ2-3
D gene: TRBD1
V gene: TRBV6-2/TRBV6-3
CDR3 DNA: TGTGCCAGCAGCCCCTTTATGGGGACAGGGGGTGCCGATACGCAGTATTTT
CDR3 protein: CASSPFMGTGGADTQYF

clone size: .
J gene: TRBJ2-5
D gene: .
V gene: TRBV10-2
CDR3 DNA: TGCGCCAGCAGTTCCCGGGGCTCGTACCAAGAGACCCAGTACTTC
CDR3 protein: CASSSRGSYQETQYF

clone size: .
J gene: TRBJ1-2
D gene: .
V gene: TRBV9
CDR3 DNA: TGTGCCAGCAGCGTATTCGCGGAGAACTATGGCTACACCTTC
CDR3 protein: CASSVFAENYGYTF

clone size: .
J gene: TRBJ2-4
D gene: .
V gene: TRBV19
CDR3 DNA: TGTGCCAGTAACCTAAATGGGGGGTTTGGAAACATTCAGTACTTC
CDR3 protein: CASNLNGGFGNIQYF

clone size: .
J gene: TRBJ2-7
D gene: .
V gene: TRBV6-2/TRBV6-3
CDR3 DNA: TGTGCCAGCAGTTACTCGAGGGAGAGTGCGCTCGAGCAGTACTTC
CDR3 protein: CASSYSRESALEQYF

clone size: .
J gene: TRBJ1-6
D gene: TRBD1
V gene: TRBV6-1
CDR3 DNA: TGTGCCAGCAGTCCCAGGACAGGGCTTAATTCACCCCTCCACTTT
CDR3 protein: CASSPRTGLNSPLHF

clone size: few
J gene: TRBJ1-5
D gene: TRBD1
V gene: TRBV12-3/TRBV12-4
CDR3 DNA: TGTGCCAGCAGTCTAGGACAGGGCGTTACGCCCCAGCATTTT
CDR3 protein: CASSLGQGVTPQHF

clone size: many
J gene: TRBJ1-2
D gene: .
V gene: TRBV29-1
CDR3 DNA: TGCAGCGTTCGGCAACAGGCTAACTATGGCTACACCTTC
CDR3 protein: CSVRQQANYGYTF

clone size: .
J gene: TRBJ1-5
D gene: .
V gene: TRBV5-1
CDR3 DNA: TGCGCCAGCAGCCCTTTGGGGGGGCAGCCCCAGCATTTT
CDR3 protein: CASSPLGGQPQHF

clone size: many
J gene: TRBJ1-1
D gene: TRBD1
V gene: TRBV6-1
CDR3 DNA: TGTGCCAGCAACAGGGACAGGGGAGTATACACTGAAGCTTTCTTT
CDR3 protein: CASNRDRGVYTEAFF

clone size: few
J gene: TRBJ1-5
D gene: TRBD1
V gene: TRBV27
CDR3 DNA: TGTGCCAGCAGTTTATCTTACAGGGGGGTGGGTCAGCCCCAGCATTTT
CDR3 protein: CASSLSYRGVGQPQHF

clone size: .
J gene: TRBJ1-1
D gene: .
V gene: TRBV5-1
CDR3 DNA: TGCGCCAGCAGGTCCTCCTTGGGTTCGAACACTGAAGCTTTCTTT
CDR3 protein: CASRSSLGSNTEAFF

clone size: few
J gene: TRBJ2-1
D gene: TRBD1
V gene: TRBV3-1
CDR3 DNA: TGTGCCAGCAGTCGACAGGGTACTTCCTACAATGAGCAGTTCTTC
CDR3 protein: CASSRQGTSYNEQFF

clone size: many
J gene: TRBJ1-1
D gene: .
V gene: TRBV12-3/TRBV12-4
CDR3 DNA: TGTGCCAGCAGTTTTCAGGGACAGAACACTGAAGCTTTCTTT
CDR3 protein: CASSFQGQNTEAFF

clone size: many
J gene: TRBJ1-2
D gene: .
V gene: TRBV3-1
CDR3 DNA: TGTGCCAGCAGCCAAGATGGGGCCCCACTTAACTATGGCTACACCTTC
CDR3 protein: CASSQDGAPLNYGYTF